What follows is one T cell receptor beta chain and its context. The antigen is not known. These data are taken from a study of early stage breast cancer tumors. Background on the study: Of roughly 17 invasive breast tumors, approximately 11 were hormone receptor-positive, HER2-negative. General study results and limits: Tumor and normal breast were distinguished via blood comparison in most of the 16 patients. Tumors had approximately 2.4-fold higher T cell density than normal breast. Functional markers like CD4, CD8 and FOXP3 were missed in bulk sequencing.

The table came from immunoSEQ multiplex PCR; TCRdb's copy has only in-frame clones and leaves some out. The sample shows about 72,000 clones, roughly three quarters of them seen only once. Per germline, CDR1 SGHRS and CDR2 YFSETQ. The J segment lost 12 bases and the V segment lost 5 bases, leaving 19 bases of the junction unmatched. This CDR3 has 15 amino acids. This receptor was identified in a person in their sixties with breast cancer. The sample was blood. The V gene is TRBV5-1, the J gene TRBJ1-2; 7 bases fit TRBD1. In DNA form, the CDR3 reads TGCGCCAGCAGACCACTCCCGACAGGGCCAACGGGGGACACCTTC. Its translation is CASRPLPTGPTGDTF.